Here is one T cell receptor beta chain with its context. Its antigen remains unknown. These data originate in a study of cytomegalovirus exposure and HLA in healthy donors. Trimming at V came to 5 bases and at J to 10 bases, leaving 8 bases not matched to a gene. This CDR3 spans 13 amino acids. Germline V lookup: CDR1 SGHVS, CDR2 FNYEAQ. Primers: 60 Vbeta forward and 13 Jbeta reverse. The assay was immunoSEQ multiplex PCR, and TCRdb's table has in-frame clones only and misses some. The table includes roughly 76,000 clones, roughly 85% detected once. Regarding the study as a whole: Listed as cytomegalovirus-associated were 150 to 200 TCR beta chains. HLA restriction was apparent for most CMV-associated TCR beta chains in a later analysis. Within the data, a cluster of highly shared sequence variants was likely a sequencing artifact.

Sequenced: PBMCs. This chain uses TRBV7-6 with TRBJ2-3, with 8 bases lining up with TRBD2. The clonotype was recovered from a man aged 30 to 45 in good health and CMV-seronegative. In DNA form, the CDR3 reads TGTGCCAGCAGCCAACCGGGAGCGGGGGCGCAGTATTTT. Its protein is CASSQPGAGAQYF.